These 10 T cell receptor beta chains came from one sample sequenced in a study of naive and memory T cell subsets. The beta constant-region primer was an equimolar mix of two oligonucleotides covering TRBC1 and TRBC2. Nested alpha and beta constant-region primers with the SP2 primer drove four PCR rounds on ligated cDNA. MiXCR was run by TCRdb on the UMI-ligation and nested PCR reads, yielding one entry per CDR3 protein. The sample has over 110,000 distinct CDR3 sequences, 15% to 25% seen once. These receptors' antigens are unknown. Study conclusions and caveats: A few larger clonotypes appeared in naive repertoires, especially CD8, possibly memory cells re-expressing CD45RA.

The sample comprised naive CD8+ T cells from blood. The receptors derive from a human donor in good health.

The chain couples TRBV10-3 to TRBJ1-1; TRBD1 matches 9 bases. Germline V gene sequence: CDR1 ENHRY, CDR2 SYGVKD. The CDR3 contains 14 residues. Germline trimming cut 4 bases from V and 6 bases from J; bases unmatched to any gene: 6. CDR3 nucleotide sequence: TGTGCCATCAGTGTTAGGACAGGGGCGGCTGAAGCTTTCTTT. This codes for CAISVRTGAAEAFF.

This rearrangement joins TRBV20-1 to TRBJ2-1; 8 nucleotides agree with TRBD2. The CDR3 sequence is 14 residues long. V lost 5 bases to trimming and J lost 9 bases; unmatched junction nucleotides: 12. Looked up from germline, CDR1 is DFQATT and CDR2 is SNEGSKA (reference sequence). DNA for the CDR3: TGCAGTGCTCCCCCCCAGCGGGAGTTTAGTGAGCAGTTCTTC. It specifies CSAPPQREFSEQFF.

This clonotype was recorded a few times. The chain recombines TRBV7-9 with TRBJ2-2; TRBD1 might be the D (7 bases). The CDR3 is 18 amino acids. Germline V lookup: CDR1 SEHNR, CDR2 FQNEAQ (reference sequence). Trimming shortened V by 6 bases and J by 4 bases, and 24 bases separated the two germline ends. The CDR3 DNA follows: TGTGCCAGCAGAACCCGACAGGGTGGCGGAGCGGGCACCGGGGAGCTGTTTTTT. Protein sequence: CASRTRQGGGAGTGELFF.

This clonotype was observed a handful of times. The chain carries TRBV28 and TRBJ2-5, with D uncertain. This CDR3 is 16 amino acids long. V lost 6 bases and J lost 2, with 19 bases in between. The germline gives CDR1 MDHEN, CDR2 SYDVKM. CDR3 nucleotide sequence: TGTGCCAGCAGCTCCGGGTATGGCCGTTCGCAAGAGACCCAGTACTTC. This gives the protein CASSSGYGRSQETQYF. The full variable domain, its missing parts supplied by reference TRBV28 and TRBJ2-5, is DVKVTQSSRYLVKRTGEKVFLECVQDMDHENMFWYRQDPGLGLRLIYFSYDVKMKEKGDIPEGYSVSREKKERFSLILESASTNQTSMYLCASSSGYGRSQETQYFGPGTRLLVL.

The rearrangement uses TRBV28 and TRBJ2-3, with 8 bases that match TRBD2. V shed 1 base, J shed 2 bases, and the junction held 5 bases outside the gene matches. CDR1 and CDR2 from the germline V gene are MDHEN and SYDVKM. The CDR3 totals 16 residues. The CDR3 DNA reads TGTGCCAGCAGTTTATTTCCGGGAGGGAACACAGATACGCAGTATTTT. Translation gives CASSLFPGGNTDTQYF.

This clonotype showed up just a few times. CDR3 loop: CASSQEFWTGRDEQFF. CDR3 DNA: TGCGCCAGCAGCCAAGAATTTTGGACAGGGCGCGATGAGCAGTTCTTC. The chain links TRBV4-1 to TRBJ2-1; 8 bases agree with TRBD1. Germline V gene data show CDR1 as MGHRA and CDR2 as YSYEKL. This CDR3 is built from 16 residues. With 0 bases clipped from V and 8 bases from J, the junction kept 9 bases outside the gene matches.

This clonotype was seen more than once but under ten times. The chain joins TRBV24-1 to TRBJ2-3, with D perhaps matching TRBD2 (5 bases). Trimming removed 3 bases from V and 4 bases from J, with 13 bases in between. This CDR3 region has 15 residues. CDR1 is KGHDR, CDR2 SFDVKD, per germline. In DNA form, the CDR3 reads TGTGCCACCAGTGATATAGCGACGGTCCCAGATACGCAGTATTTT. It specifies CATSDIATVPDTQYF.

The chain joins TRBV28 to TRBJ2-7; possible D gene TRBD1, 6 bases. V gave up 6 bases and J gave up 3 bases, with 15 bases separating them. Germline V gives CDR1 MDHEN, CDR2 SYDVKM. The CDR3 sequence is 14 residues long. The CDR3 sequence is CASRLQGTYYEQYF. The CDR3, as DNA: TGTGCCAGCAGACTTCAGGGGACATACTACGAGCAGTACTTC. The full variable domain, with the rest looked up from reference TRBV28 and TRBJ2-7, is DVKVTQSSRYLVKRTGEKVFLECVQDMDHENMFWYRQDPGLGLRLIYFSYDVKMKEKGDIPEGYSVSREKKERFSLILESASTNQTSMYLCASRLQGTYYEQYFGPGTRLTVT.

This clonotype was counted once. The V call is TRBV29-1, the J call TRBJ2-1; no clear D gene. Germline V lookup: CDR1 SQVTM, CDR2 ANQGSEA. The V end was cut by 1 base, the J end by 4 bases, with 17 bases between. The length of the CDR3 is 16 residues. The CDR3 nucleotides read TGCAGCGTTGAAGGTTTTTCGGGTGTTTCATACAATGAGCAGTTCTTC. Amino acid sequence: CSVEGFSGVSYNEQFF.

This clonotype was detected only a few times. V and J are TRBV27 and TRBJ2-3; no clear D. This CDR3 comprises 14 residues. The germline V gene encodes CDR1 MNHEY and CDR2 SMNVEV (reference sequence). V was shortened by 4 bases and J by 6 bases, with 14 bases between the two germline ends. DNA of the CDR3: TGTGCCAGCAGTTACGGTGTTACGTGGGATACGCAGTATTTT. It yields the protein CASSYGVTWDTQYF.